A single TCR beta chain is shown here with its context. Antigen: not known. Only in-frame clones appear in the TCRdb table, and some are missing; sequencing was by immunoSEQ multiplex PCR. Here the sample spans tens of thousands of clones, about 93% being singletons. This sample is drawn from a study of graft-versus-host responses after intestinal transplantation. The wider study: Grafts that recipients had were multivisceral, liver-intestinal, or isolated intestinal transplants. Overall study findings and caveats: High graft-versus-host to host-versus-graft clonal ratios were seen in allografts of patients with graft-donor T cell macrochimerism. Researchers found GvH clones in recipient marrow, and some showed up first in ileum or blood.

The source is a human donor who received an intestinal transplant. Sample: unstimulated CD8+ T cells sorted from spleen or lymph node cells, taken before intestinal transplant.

DNA of the CDR3: TGCGCCAGCAGCCAAGTGGGACAGAAGGATCGGGGCTACACCTTC. This translates into CASSQVGQKDRGYTF. V and J are TRBV4-1 and TRBJ1-2, with 7 bases fitting TRBD1. Per germline, CDR1 MGHRA and CDR2 YSYEKL. The CDR3 spans 15 residues. V dropped 1 base and J dropped 8; count of bases not matched to a gene: 10.